This T cell receptor beta chain was sequenced during a study of T-cell reconstitution after alpha-beta-depleted transplantation in children. On this clonotype: Its cognate antigen is unknown.

During its preparation, the TCRbeta library received unique molecular identifiers. TCRdb fed the PCR reads into MiXCR, producing one record per CDR3 protein. The sample lists about 150,000 distinct CDR3 sequences, about 9% occurring once. CDR1 and CDR2 (germline): KGHSH, LQKENI. V lost 1 base to trimming and J lost 4 bases, with 7 bases between them. The CDR3 runs to 13 residues. Broader study findings: Several patients had high TCRbeta diversity at day 60; it came from surviving recipient T cells and thymic progenitors.

The sample in question was PBMCs, mostly from graft donor cells, obtained 180 days after TCRalphabeta/CD19-depleted stem cell transplant. V gene TRBV18 combines with J gene TRBJ1-1; D unresolved. The sequence derives from a female patient aged 2-15 years who had a stem cell transplant for congenital amegakaryocytic thrombocytopenia, so the T cells may come from the graft donor. CDR3 sequence reads: CASSPLLGTEAFF. The CDR3 DNA follows: TGTGCCAGCTCACCACTGTTGGGCACTGAAGCTTTCTTT.